This record looks at one T cell receptor (beta chain) sequence and its context. The record originates from a study of blood T cell repertoires in COVID-19. Across the whole study: Researchers got acute and convalescent COVID-19 samples from the United States, Italy and Spain.

In the source study's methods: Estimation of nucleated cell counts relied on the amplification of reference gene primers. Produced via immunoSEQ multiplex PCR; TCRdb's table is partial and in-frame only. V and J calls plus clone size are reproduced from that table; the DNA served to infer D and trimming. The sample has 30,000 to 45,000 clones; 90% are singletons. This CDR3 is 13 amino acids long. Germline CDR1 reads MDHEN; CDR2 reads SYDVKM. The V and J ends lost 6 bases and 10 bases respectively, with 18 bases between them. The TCR was taken from a human donor in a cohort sampled during active COVID-19. This sequence joins TRBV28 and TRBJ1-1; D unclear. The sequencing input was peripheral blood. CDR3 nucleotides: TGTGCCAGCAGCCGTGACGCCCCTTCGGGAGCTTTCTTT. Translation: CASSRDAPSGAFF.